The T cell receptor (beta chain) described here comes from a study of response to subunit inactivated influenza vaccine. Each CDR3 protein gets one entry after TCRdb re-called the RT-PCR reads with MiXCR. The repertoire holds roughly 190,000 distinct CDR3 sequences, with under 15% as singletons. The sequence came from a man aged 45-60 years who received an inactivated influenza vaccine. Sample: CD8+ T cells sorted from PBMCs, taken about 5 days after vaccination.

The CDR3 sequence: CSARDPLAGVVTGELFF. In nucleotides, the CDR3 is TGCAGTGCTAGAGATCCCCTAGCGGGAGTAGTCACCGGGGAGCTGTTTTTT. This chain joins TRBV20-1 and TRBJ2-2, with 10 bases that match TRBD2. Germline CDR1 reads DFQATT; CDR2 reads SNEGSKA (reference sequence). J was trimmed by 4 bases and V by 0 bases; bases with no gene match: 8. The CDR3 is 17 residues long.